Listed below are T cell receptor beta chains from one sample, sequenced in a study of T cell repertoires in aging, cancer and after chemotherapy. TCRdb re-called the multiplex PCR reads with MiXCR, one entry per CDR3 protein. Altogether roughly 10,000 distinct CDR3 sequences are present, about 38% being singletons, with the ten largest covering just under 8.5%. Sequenced sample: blood. The receptors derive from a human donor in good health. Both conserved end residues are part of each CDR3. A D gene is named only where the DNA matches it firmly. Not all rows give a size; the values are once, few, many and, for expanded clones, a class.

J: TRBJ2-3
D: TRBD2
size: medium-sized
V: TRBV29-1
CDR3: CSVESAGWADTQYF
DNA: TGCAGCGTTGAGTCAGCGGGGTGGGCAGATACGCAGTATTTT

J: TRBJ2-5
D: TRBD2
size: few
V: TRBV5-4
CDR3: CASSSRLAGNRETQYF
DNA: TGTGCCAGCAGCTCTAGACTAGCGGGAAACCGCGAGACCCAGTACTTC

J: TRBJ1-2
D: TRBD1
size: -
V: TRBV10-2
CDR3: CASSGPGQGADGYTF
DNA: TGCGCCAGCAGTGGACCGGGACAGGGGGCAGACGGCTACACCTTC

J: TRBJ1-1
D: TRBD1
size: -
V: TRBV11-2
CDR3: CASRRDRGEAFF
DNA: TGTGCCAGCAGGCGGGACAGGGGTGAAGCTTTCTTT

J: TRBJ2-2
D: TRBD1
size: -
V: TRBV6-5
CDR3: CASSDRANTGELFF
DNA: TGTGCCAGCAGCGACAGGGCTAACACCGGGGAGCTGTTTTTT

J: TRBJ2-2
D: -
size: -
V: TRBV12-3/TRBV12-4
CDR3: CASSLRRDHTGELFF
DNA: TGTGCCAGCAGTTTAAGGCGGGACCACACCGGGGAGCTGTTTTTT

J: TRBJ2-3
D: TRBD2
size: -
V: TRBV6-5
CDR3: CARSRSFSGSRWYF
DNA: TGTGCCAGAAGTCGATCATTTAGCGGGAGCAGATGGTATTTT

J: TRBJ1-4
D: -
size: -
V: TRBV5-5
CDR3: CASSLRDLTNEKLFF
DNA: TGTGCCAGCAGCTTAAGGGATCTAACTAATGAAAAACTGTTTTTT

J: TRBJ2-6
D: -
size: -
V: TRBV7-6
CDR3: CASSRLAGANVLTF
DNA: TGTGCCAGCAGTCGTCTGGCTGGGGCCAACGTCCTGACTTTC

J: TRBJ1-4
D: -
size: -
V: TRBV6-2/TRBV6-3
CDR3: CASGRTEKLFF
DNA: TGTGCCAGCGGCCGAACTGAAAAACTGTTTTTT

J: TRBJ2-1
D: TRBD2
size: -
V: TRBV19
CDR3: CASSIALLAGPYNEQFF
DNA: TGTGCCAGTAGTATAGCCCTTCTAGCGGGACCCTACAATGAGCAGTTCTTC

J: TRBJ2-3
D: TRBD1
size: few
V: TRBV7-6
CDR3: CASSLPQKGQGETTDTQYF
DNA: TGTGCCAGCAGCTTACCTCAAAAGGGACAGGGGGAAACCACAGATACGCAGTATTTT

J: TRBJ1-1
D: -
size: -
V: TRBV19
CDR3: CASSPSHTEAFF
DNA: TGTGCCAGTAGTCCAAGTCACACTGAAGCTTTCTTT

J: TRBJ1-3
D: -
size: medium-sized
V: TRBV19
CDR3: CASSIEGNTIYF
DNA: TGTGCCAGTAGTATAGAAGGAAACACCATATATTTT

J: TRBJ1-1
D: -
size: -
V: TRBV29-1
CDR3: CSPQGITNTEAFF
DNA: TGCAGCCCTCAAGGGATAACAAACACTGAAGCTTTCTTT

J: TRBJ2-2
D: -
size: -
V: TRBV10-3
CDR3: CAISRERGTGELFF
DNA: TGTGCCATCAGTAGGGAAAGGGGGACCGGGGAGCTGTTTTTT

J: TRBJ2-7
D: TRBD2
size: few
V: TRBV6-5
CDR3: CASSYSGTSGTEQYF
DNA: TGTGCCAGCAGTTACTCCGGGACTAGCGGGACCGAGCAGTACTTC

J: TRBJ2-2
D: TRBD1
size: -
V: TRBV6-4
CDR3: CASSDSTGGGELFF
DNA: TGTGCCAGCAGTGACTCGACAGGGGGCGGGGAGCTGTTTTTT

J: TRBJ2-7
D: TRBD1
size: large
V: TRBV6-2/TRBV6-3
CDR3: CASSEPNHGGTVSYEQYF
DNA: TGTGCCAGCAGTGAGCCGAATCACGGTGGGACAGTCTCCTACGAGCAGTACTTC

J: TRBJ2-1
D: TRBD1
size: medium-sized
V: TRBV29-1
CDR3: CSVEPGQGGPGNEQFF
DNA: TGCAGCGTAGAACCGGGACAGGGGGGTCCCGGGAATGAGCAGTTCTTC

J: TRBJ1-5
D: -
size: medium-sized
V: TRBV6-1
CDR3: CASSEGGGASEPQHF
DNA: TGTGCCAGCAGTGAAGGAGGGGGGGCGAGTGAGCCCCAGCATTTT

J: TRBJ2-5
D: -
size: few
V: TRBV6-6
CDR3: CASRTKETQYF
DNA: TGTGCCAGCAGAACGAAAGAGACCCAGTACTTC

J: TRBJ2-6
D: -
size: medium-sized
V: TRBV19
CDR3: CASSVGNSFSGANVLTF
DNA: TGTGCCAGTAGTGTTGGGAACTCCTTCTCTGGGGCCAACGTCCTGACTTTC

J: TRBJ1-5
D: TRBD1
size: -
V: TRBV6-1
CDR3: CASSYLTGGSRNQPQHF
DNA: TGTGCCAGCAGTTATTTAACAGGGGGCTCGCGCAATCAGCCCCAGCATTTT

J: TRBJ2-7
D: -
size: -
V: TRBV30
CDR3: CAIQVGSYEQYF
DNA: TGTGCCATCCAAGTCGGGTCCTACGAGCAGTACTTC

J: TRBJ1-2
D: -
size: -
V: TRBV19
CDR3: CASSYQARGGYGYTF
DNA: TGTGCCAGTAGCTACCAAGCGAGGGGGGGATATGGCTACACCTTC

J: TRBJ2-5
D: -
size: -
V: TRBV10-3
CDR3: CAISDRRETQYF
DNA: TGTGCCATCAGTGATCGAAGAGAGACCCAGTACTTC

J: TRBJ2-2
D: -
size: -
V: TRBV10-3
CDR3: CAISVARGNTGELFF
DNA: TGTGCCATCAGTGTTGCTAGGGGGAACACCGGGGAGCTGTTTTTT

J: TRBJ2-3
D: TRBD2
size: few
V: TRBV10-3
CDR3: CASRSAGGSTDTQYF
DNA: TGTGCCAGCCGATCAGCGGGAGGGAGCACAGATACGCAGTATTTT

J: TRBJ2-1
D: -
size: -
V: TRBV12-3/TRBV12-4
CDR3: CASSLASYNEQFF
DNA: TGTGCCAGCAGTTTAGCGTCCTACAATGAGCAGTTCTTC

J: TRBJ1-5
D: -
size: once
V: TRBV6-6
CDR3: CASSLSSGPQHF
DNA: TGTGCCAGCAGTCTTTCATCTGGGCCCCAGCATTTT

J: TRBJ1-2
D: TRBD1
size: few
V: TRBV11-1
CDR3: CASSLPGQGARVDGYTF
DNA: TGTGCCAGCAGCTTACCGGGACAGGGGGCGAGGGTGGATGGCTACACCTTC

J: TRBJ2-1
D: TRBD1
size: -
V: TRBV6-6
CDR3: CASSLRDRGVYNEQFF
DNA: TGTGCCAGCAGTCTCCGGGACAGGGGGGTTTACAATGAGCAGTTCTTC

J: TRBJ2-3
D: TRBD2
size: medium-sized
V: TRBV27
CDR3: CASRVAGITDTQYF
DNA: TGTGCCAGCAGGGTAGCGGGGATCACAGATACGCAGTATTTT

J: TRBJ1-4
D: TRBD1
size: few
V: TRBV11-1
CDR3: CASSYYRGQSTNEKLFF
DNA: TGTGCCAGCAGCTACTACAGGGGGCAATCAACTAATGAAAAACTGTTTTTT

J: TRBJ2-3
D: -
size: -
V: TRBV27
CDR3: CASSGKGPDTQYF
DNA: TGTGCCAGCAGTGGGAAAGGGCCAGATACGCAGTATTTT

J: TRBJ1-4
D: -
size: medium-sized
V: TRBV29-1
CDR3: CSANGDGPNEKLFF
DNA: TGCAGCGCCAACGGCGACGGGCCTAATGAAAAACTGTTTTTT

J: TRBJ1-1
D: -
size: -
V: TRBV6-1
CDR3: CASSEGREVSFTEAFF
DNA: TGCGCCAGCAGTGAGGGCCGGGAGGTCAGTTTCACTGAAGCTTTCTTT

J: TRBJ2-2
D: TRBD2
size: -
V: TRBV11-1
CDR3: CAWSAGLAGERRAGELFF
DNA: TGTGCCTGGAGTGCGGGACTAGCGGGAGAGAGGCGGGCCGGGGAGCTGTTTTTT

J: TRBJ1-5
D: -
size: -
V: TRBV19
CDR3: CASKIGDLEFEPQHF
DNA: TGTGCCAGTAAAATAGGGGACCTAGAATTTGAGCCCCAGCATTTT

J: TRBJ2-3
D: -
size: medium-sized
V: TRBV6-4
CDR3: CASSDSKEGADTQYF
DNA: TGTGCCAGCAGTGACTCGAAGGAGGGGGCAGATACGCAGTATTTT

J: TRBJ2-3
D: TRBD2
size: -
V: TRBV12-3/TRBV12-4
CDR3: CASSLFRAGFTDTQYF
DNA: TGTGCCAGCAGTTTATTCCGAGCGGGATTCACAGATACGCAGTATTTT

J: TRBJ2-1
D: -
size: -
V: TRBV6-2/TRBV6-3
CDR3: CASTPDSYNEQFF
DNA: TGTGCCAGCACTCCGGACTCCTACAATGAGCAGTTCTTC

J: TRBJ2-1
D: TRBD1
size: once
V: TRBV6-2/TRBV6-3
CDR3: CASSLGQGGHPIYNKQFF
DNA: TGTGCCAGCAGTCTGGGACAGGGGGGGCACCCAATCTACAATAAGCAGTTCTTC

J: TRBJ1-2
D: -
size: few
V: TRBV27
CDR3: CATLRWGPTGGYTF
DNA: TGTGCCACCTTGAGATGGGGCCCCACCGGGGGCTACACCTTC

J: TRBJ2-1
D: TRBD2
size: -
V: TRBV5-6
CDR3: CASSSGTSGRYEQFF
DNA: TGTGCCAGCAGCTCCGGGACTAGCGGGAGATATGAGCAGTTCTTC